These T cell receptor beta chains were read from a single sample in a study of cytomegalovirus exposure and HLA in healthy donors. Sequencing used immunoSEQ multiplex PCR; TCRdb keeps in-frame clones, though not all of them. This table has 200,000 or so clones, 84% appearing once. The sample comprised PBMCs. All receptors come from a woman in her 30s in good health and CMV-seropositive. Each CDR3 is given with its conserved first and last residue. Fields, in order: J gene, V gene, clone size, D gene, CDR3 protein, CDR3 DNA. D genes are given only for firm matches. The size of a clone is reported for some rows only, either as once, few or many, or as a class for expanded clones.

TRBJ1-2 | TRBV25-1 | . | . | CASSESSRGGYTF | TGTGCCAGCAGTGAATCTAGCAGGGGTGGCTACACCTTC
TRBJ2-7 | TRBV4-2 | . | . | CASSQDASRDREQYF | TGTGCCAGCAGCCAAGATGCCTCCAGGGATCGCGAGCAGTACTTC
TRBJ2-5 | TRBV18 | . | . | CASSPGGWETQYF | TGTGCCAGCTCACCAGGAGGGTGGGAGACCCAGTACTTC
TRBJ2-1 | TRBV4-2 | . | TRBD2 | CASSQILAGGGNEQFF | TGTGCCAGCAGCCAGATACTAGCGGGAGGAGGTAATGAGCAGTTCTTC
TRBJ2-1 | TRBV7-8 | . | TRBD2 | CASSLAGGWNEQFF | TGTGCCAGCAGCCTAGCGGGAGGTTGGAATGAGCAGTTCTTC
TRBJ1-2 | TRBV2 | . | TRBD1 | CASSLRGIRGYTF | TGTGCCAGCAGCCTCAGGGGGATAAGAGGCTACACCTTC
TRBJ1-1 | TRBV19 | . | . | CASSIFEASNTEAFF | TGTGCCAGTAGTATATTCGAGGCCTCGAACACTGAAGCTTTCTTT
TRBJ2-5 | TRBV9 | . | TRBD2 | CASSRTSGSETQYF | TGTGCCAGCAGCAGGACTAGCGGGAGCGAGACCCAGTACTTC
TRBJ1-1 | TRBV5-4 | . | . | CASSLQFDTEAFF | TGTGCCAGCAGCTTGCAATTTGACACTGAAGCTTTCTTT
TRBJ1-1 | TRBV5-1 | . | . | CASSFGQMNTEAFF | TGCGCCAGCAGCTTCGGACAGATGAACACTGAAGCTTTCTTT
TRBJ1-2 | TRBV19 | . | . | CASTSWAEGNYGYTF | TGTGCCAGTACCTCGTGGGCAGAGGGAAACTATGGCTACACCTTC
TRBJ2-4 | TRBV19 | . | TRBD1 | CASSTRTGLAKNIQYF | TGTGCCAGTAGTACCCGGACAGGGCTAGCCAAAAACATTCAGTACTTC
TRBJ2-6 | TRBV29-1 | . | . | CSVNPGVSGANVLTF | TGCAGCGTTAACCCGGGGGTCTCTGGGGCCAACGTCCTGACTTTC
TRBJ2-3 | TRBV18 | few | . | CASSPTTGSTDTQYF | TGTGCCAGCTCACCTACAACGGGGAGCACAGATACGCAGTATTTT
TRBJ2-1 | TRBV29-1 | . | TRBD1 | CSVVGQGDFGEQFF | TGCAGCGTTGTTGGCCAGGGGGATTTCGGTGAGCAGTTCTTC
TRBJ2-1 | TRBV2 | . | . | CASSLSGEQIYEQFF | TGTGCCAGCAGCCTCTCCGGGGAACAGATATATGAGCAGTTCTTC
TRBJ2-1 | TRBV5-1 | . | TRBD2 | CASSSPGTSGSYNEQFF | TGCGCCAGCAGCTCCCCAGGGACTAGCGGCTCCTACAATGAGCAGTTCTTC
TRBJ2-6 | TRBV6-6 | . | . | CASSRTRSGANVLTF | TGTGCCAGCAGTCGAACTAGATCTGGGGCCAACGTCCTGACTTTC
TRBJ2-5 | TRBV19 | . | TRBD2 | CASALAGGPGETQYF | TGTGCCAGTGCCCTAGCGGGAGGGCCAGGAGAGACCCAGTACTTC
TRBJ2-1 | TRBV4-1 | . | . | CASSQDLADEQFF | TGCGCCAGCAGCCAAGATTTGGCCGATGAGCAGTTCTTC
TRBJ1-5 | TRBV6-5 | few | . | CASTPGHSRNQPQHF | TGTGCCAGCACTCCTGGGCACAGTAGGAATCAGCCCCAGCATTTT
TRBJ2-7 | TRBV19 | . | . | CASSTLAARYEQYF | TGTGCCAGTAGTACCTTAGCGGCTAGATACGAGCAGTACTTC
TRBJ2-1 | TRBV5-1 | . | TRBD2 | CASSLWWTSYEQFF | TGCGCCAGCAGCTTGTGGTGGACTAGCTATGAGCAGTTCTTC
TRBJ1-1 | TRBV25-1 | . | . | CASRNSITNTEAFF | TGTGCCAGCAGAAACAGTATAACGAACACTGAAGCTTTCTTT